Listed below are T cell receptor beta chains from one sample, sequenced in a study of blood T cell repertoires in COVID-19. The data were produced by immunoSEQ multiplex PCR, yet TCRdb's version contains in-frame clones alone and is incomplete. Among roughly 100,000 clones, approximately 86% were seen once, and the ten largest hold around 3%. Sequencing was done on a sample of peripheral blood. The receptor source for this set is a man between 50 and 59 years old with active or convalescent COVID-19. The CDR3 runs from the conserved cysteine through the conserved F or W. D genes are given only for firm matches. Not all rows give a size; the values are once, few, many and, for expanded clones, a class.

J	V	D	size	DNA	CDR3
TRBJ2-3	TRBV19	-	-	TGTGCCAGTAGTCTTGGGACGGGGGGCACAGATACGCAGTATTTT	CASSLGTGGTDTQYF
TRBJ1-2	TRBV13	-	-	TGTGCCAGCAGCTTACGAAACAGGGTAGGGGGCTACACCTTC	CASSLRNRVGGYTF
TRBJ1-4	TRBV3-1/TRBV3-2	-	-	TGTGCCAGCAGCCAAGTGCGGGTCTACAGTGCAACTAATGAAAAACTGTTTTTT	CASSQVRVYSATNEKLFF
TRBJ1-5	TRBV19	-	-	TGTGCCAGTAGCGCCAGGGTTCCAGGGCCCAATCAGCCCCAGCATTTT	CASSARVPGPNQPQHF
TRBJ2-7	TRBV7-8	TRBD1	-	TGTGCCAGCAGCCGGAGTGCAGGGGGCTACGAGCAGTACTTC	CASSRSAGGYEQYF
TRBJ2-5	TRBV13	-	once	TGTGCCAGCAGCTTTTTCCCCCAGGGGCAGGAGACCCAGTACTTC	CASSFFPQGQETQYF
TRBJ2-3	TRBV27	-	-	TGTGCCAGCAGTTTATCGGGGGCAGGGTCAGATACGCAGTATTTT	CASSLSGAGSDTQYF
TRBJ2-1	TRBV3-1/TRBV3-2	-	-	TGTGCCAGCAGCCACAGCGACAGACTCCAGTTCTTC	CASSHSDRLQFF
TRBJ2-2	TRBV10-3	TRBD1	few	TGTGCCTCGCGAACCGGGACAGCGAACACCGGGGAGCTGTTTTTT	CASRTGTANTGELFF
TRBJ1-1	TRBV2	-	-	TGTGCCAGCAGTGTAATGAACACTGAAGCTTTCTTT	CASSVMNTEAFF
TRBJ1-6	TRBV5-6	TRBD1	-	TGTGCCAGCAGCTTGTATTGGGGACAGTATAATTCAGGCCTCCACTTT	CASSLYWGQYNSGLHF
TRBJ1-5	TRBV18	-	once	TGTGCCAGCTCACCTCCCGTGTACGGCGGAATACGTCAGCCCCAGCATTTT	CASSPPVYGGIRQPQHF
TRBJ1-1	TRBV18	-	-	TGTGCCAGCTCAAAGACAGGGAACACTGAAGCTTTCTTT	CASSKTGNTEAFF
TRBJ2-4	TRBV7-2	TRBD2	-	TGTGCCAGCAGCTATAGGACTAGCGAAAACATTCAGTACTTC	CASSYRTSENIQYF
TRBJ1-3	TRBV4-1	-	-	TGCGCCAGCAGCCAAGGGGCGAGTGGAAACACCATATATTTT	CASSQGASGNTIYF
TRBJ2-3	TRBV11-2	TRBD2	once	TGTGCCAGCCGGCTTGGACTAGCGGGCGGAGATACGCAGTATTTT	CASRLGLAGGDTQYF
TRBJ2-3	TRBV10-3	-	-	TGTGCCATCAGTGTTGAGGGAACAGATACGCAGTATTTT	CAISVEGTDTQYF
TRBJ1-1	TRBV5-1	-	-	TGCGCCAGCAGCTTGGCCGGGGGTTACACTGAAGCTTTCTTT	CASSLAGGYTEAFF